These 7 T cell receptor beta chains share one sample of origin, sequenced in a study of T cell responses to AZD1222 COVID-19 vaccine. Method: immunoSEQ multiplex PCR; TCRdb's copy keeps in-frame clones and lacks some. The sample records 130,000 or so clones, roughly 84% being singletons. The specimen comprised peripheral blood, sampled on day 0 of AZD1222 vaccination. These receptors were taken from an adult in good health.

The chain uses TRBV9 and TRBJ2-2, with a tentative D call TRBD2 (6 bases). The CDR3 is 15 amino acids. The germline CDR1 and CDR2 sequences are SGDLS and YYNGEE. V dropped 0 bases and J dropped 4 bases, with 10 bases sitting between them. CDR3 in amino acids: CASSVGGTTTGELFF. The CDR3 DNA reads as TGTGCCAGCAGCGTAGGCGGGACGACCACCGGGGAGCTGTTTTTT.

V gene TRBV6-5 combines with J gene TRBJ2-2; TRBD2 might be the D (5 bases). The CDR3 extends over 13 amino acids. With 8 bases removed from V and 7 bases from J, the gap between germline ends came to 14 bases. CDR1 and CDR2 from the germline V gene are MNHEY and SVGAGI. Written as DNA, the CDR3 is TGTGCCAGCCAACCGGTCCGGGGCGGGGAGCTGTTTTTT. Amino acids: CASQPVRGGELFF.

CDR3 protein: CASSLGDRMGGYTF. The CDR3 DNA is TGTGCCAGCAGCTTAGGGGACCGAATGGGGGGCTACACCTTC. The gene calls are TRBV7-9 and TRBJ1-2; the D gene is possibly TRBD1 (5 bases). Germline-derived CDR1 and CDR2 are SEHNR and FQNEAQ (reference sequence). Trimming shortened V by 1 base and J by 8 bases, and 14 bases separated the two germline ends. There are 14 residues in the CDR3.

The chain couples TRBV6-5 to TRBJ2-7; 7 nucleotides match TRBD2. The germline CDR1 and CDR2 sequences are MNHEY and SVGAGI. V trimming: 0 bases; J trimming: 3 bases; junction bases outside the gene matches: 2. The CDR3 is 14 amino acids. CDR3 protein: CASSYSGLDYEQYF. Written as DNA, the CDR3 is TGTGCCAGCAGTTACTCAGGACTAGACTACGAGCAGTACTTC.

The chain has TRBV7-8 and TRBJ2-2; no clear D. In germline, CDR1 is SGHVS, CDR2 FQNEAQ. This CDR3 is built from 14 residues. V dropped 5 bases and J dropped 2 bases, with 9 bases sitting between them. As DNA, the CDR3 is TGTGCCAGCAGCCCCAGGACCAACACCGGGGAGCTGTTTTTT. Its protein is CASSPRTNTGELFF.

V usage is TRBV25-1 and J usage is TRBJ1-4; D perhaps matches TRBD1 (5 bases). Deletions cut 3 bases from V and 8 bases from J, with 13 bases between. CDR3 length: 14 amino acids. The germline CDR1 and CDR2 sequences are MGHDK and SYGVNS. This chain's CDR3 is CASSDRRAHEKLFF. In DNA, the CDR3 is TGTGCCAGCAGTGACCGCAGGGCGCACGAAAAACTGTTTTTT. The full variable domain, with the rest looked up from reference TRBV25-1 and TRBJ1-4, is EADIYQTPRYLVIGTGKKITLECSQTMGHDKMYWYQQDPGMELHLIHYSYGVNSTEKGDLSSESTVSRIRTEHFPLTLESARPSHTSQYLCASSDRRAHEKLFFGSGTQLSVL.

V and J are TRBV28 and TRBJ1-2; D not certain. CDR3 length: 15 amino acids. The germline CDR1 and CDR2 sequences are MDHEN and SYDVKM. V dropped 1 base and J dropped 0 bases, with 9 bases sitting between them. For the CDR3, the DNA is TGTGCCAGCAGTTTATCACCCGGACCTAACTATGGCTACACCTTC. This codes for CASSLSPGPNYGYTF.